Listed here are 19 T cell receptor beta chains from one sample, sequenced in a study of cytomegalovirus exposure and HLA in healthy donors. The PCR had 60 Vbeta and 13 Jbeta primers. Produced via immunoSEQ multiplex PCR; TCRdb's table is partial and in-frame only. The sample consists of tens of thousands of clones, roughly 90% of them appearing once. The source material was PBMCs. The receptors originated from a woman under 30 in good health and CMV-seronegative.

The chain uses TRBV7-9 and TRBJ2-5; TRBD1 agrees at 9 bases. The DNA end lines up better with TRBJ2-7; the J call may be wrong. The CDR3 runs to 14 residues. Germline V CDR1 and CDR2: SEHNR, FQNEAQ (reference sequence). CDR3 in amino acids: CASSLGDRDYEQYF. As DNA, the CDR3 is TGTGCCAGCAGCTTAGGGGACAGGGACTACGAGCAGTACTTC.

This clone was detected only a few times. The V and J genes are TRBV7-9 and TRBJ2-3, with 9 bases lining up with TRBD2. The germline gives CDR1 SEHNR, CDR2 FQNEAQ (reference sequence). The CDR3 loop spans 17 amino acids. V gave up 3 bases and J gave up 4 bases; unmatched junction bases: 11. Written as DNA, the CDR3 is TGTGCCAGCAGCTTCGGGGTAGCGGGAGTTTTCGCAGATACGCAGTATTTT. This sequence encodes CASSFGVAGVFADTQYF.

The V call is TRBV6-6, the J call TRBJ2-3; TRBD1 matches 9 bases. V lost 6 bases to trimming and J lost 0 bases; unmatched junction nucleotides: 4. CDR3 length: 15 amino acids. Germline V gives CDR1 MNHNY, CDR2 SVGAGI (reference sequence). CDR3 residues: CASRRQGGSTDTQYF. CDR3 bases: TGTGCCAGCAGGCGACAGGGGGGTAGCACAGATACGCAGTATTTT.

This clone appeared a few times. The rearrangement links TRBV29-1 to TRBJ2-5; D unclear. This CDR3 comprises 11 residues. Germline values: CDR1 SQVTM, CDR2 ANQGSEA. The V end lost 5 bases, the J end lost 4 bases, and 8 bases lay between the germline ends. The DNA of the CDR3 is TGCAGCGTTTCGATCGGAGAGACCCAGTACTTC. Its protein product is CSVSIGETQYF.

The CDR3 sequence: CASSFSGDRYGYTF. The CDR3 coding sequence is TGTGCCAGCAGTTTTTCAGGGGACCGCTATGGCTACACCTTC. The chain recombines TRBV28 with TRBJ1-2, with D perhaps matching TRBD1 (6 bases). This CDR3 region has 14 residues. Germline V gene lookup returns CDR1 MDHEN and CDR2 SYDVKM. V lost 3 bases and J 4 bases, leaving 12 bases between the germline ends.

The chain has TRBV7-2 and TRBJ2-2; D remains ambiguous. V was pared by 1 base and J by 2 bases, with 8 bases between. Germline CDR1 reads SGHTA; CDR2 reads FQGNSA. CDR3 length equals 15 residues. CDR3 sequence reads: CASSLGYLNTGELFF. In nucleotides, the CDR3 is TGTGCCAGCAGCTTAGGATACTTAAACACCGGGGAGCTGTTTTTT.

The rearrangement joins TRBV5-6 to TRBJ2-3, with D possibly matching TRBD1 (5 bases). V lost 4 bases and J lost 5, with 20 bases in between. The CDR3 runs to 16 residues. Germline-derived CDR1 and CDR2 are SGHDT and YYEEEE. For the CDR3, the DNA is TGTGCCAGCAGCCCAGGCGGAGCAGGGTTGGGAGATACGCAGTATTTT. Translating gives CASSPGGAGLGDTQYF.

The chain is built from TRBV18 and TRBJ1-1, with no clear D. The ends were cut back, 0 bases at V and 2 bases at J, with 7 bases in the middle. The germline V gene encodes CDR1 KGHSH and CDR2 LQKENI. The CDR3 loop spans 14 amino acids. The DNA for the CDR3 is TGTGCCAGCTCACCACCGTTTAGTAACACTGAAGCTTTCTTT. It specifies CASSPPFSNTEAFF.

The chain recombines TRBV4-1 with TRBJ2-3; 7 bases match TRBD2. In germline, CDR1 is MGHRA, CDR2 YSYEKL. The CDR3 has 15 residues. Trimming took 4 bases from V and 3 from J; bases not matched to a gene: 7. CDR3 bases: TGCGCCAGCAGCCTACTAGCGTTGGCGACAGATACGCAGTATTTT. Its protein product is CASSLLALATDTQYF.

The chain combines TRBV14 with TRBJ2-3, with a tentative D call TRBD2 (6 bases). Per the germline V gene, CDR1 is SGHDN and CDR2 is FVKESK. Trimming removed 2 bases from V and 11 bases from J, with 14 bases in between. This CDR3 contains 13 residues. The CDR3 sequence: CASSQPRLGVQYF. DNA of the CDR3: TGTGCCAGCAGCCAACCTCGACTAGGGGTGCAGTATTTT.

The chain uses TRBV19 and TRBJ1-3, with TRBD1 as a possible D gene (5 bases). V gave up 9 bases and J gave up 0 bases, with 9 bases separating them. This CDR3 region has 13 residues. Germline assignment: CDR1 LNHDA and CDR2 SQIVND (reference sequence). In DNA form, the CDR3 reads TGTGCCAGCCGGGGGGTCTCTGGAAACACCATATATTTT. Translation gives CASRGVSGNTIYF.

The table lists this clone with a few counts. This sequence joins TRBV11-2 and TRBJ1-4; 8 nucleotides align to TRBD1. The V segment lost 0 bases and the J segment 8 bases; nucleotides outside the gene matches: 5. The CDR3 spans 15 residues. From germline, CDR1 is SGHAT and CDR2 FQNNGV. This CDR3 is CASSLDWTGSEKLFF. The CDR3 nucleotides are TGTGCCAGCAGCTTAGATTGGACAGGGTCCGAAAAACTGTTTTTT.

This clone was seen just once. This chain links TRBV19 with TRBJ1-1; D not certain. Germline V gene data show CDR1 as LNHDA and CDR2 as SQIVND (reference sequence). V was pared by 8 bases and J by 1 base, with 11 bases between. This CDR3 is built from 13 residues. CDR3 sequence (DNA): TGTGCCAGTGGCCCCCTCACGAACACTGAAGCTTTCTTT. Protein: CASGPLTNTEAFF.

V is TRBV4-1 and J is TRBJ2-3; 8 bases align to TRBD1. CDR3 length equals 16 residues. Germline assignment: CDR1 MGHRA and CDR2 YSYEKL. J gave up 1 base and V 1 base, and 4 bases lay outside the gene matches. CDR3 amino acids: CASSQVLGQGTDTQYF. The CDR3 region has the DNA TGCGCCAGCAGCCAAGTGTTGGGACAGGGCACAGATACGCAGTATTTT.

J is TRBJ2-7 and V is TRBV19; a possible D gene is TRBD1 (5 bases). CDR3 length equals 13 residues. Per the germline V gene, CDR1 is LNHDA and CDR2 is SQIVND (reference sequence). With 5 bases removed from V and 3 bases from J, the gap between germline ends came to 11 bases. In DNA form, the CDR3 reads TGTGCCAGTAGTTCCTTGGACAACTACGAGCAGTACTTC. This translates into CASSSLDNYEQYF.

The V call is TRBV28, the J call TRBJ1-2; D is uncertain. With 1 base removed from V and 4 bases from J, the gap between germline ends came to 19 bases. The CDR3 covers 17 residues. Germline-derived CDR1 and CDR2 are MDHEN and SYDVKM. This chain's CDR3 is CASSLYSLRRIFYGYTF. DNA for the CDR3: TGTGCCAGCAGTTTATACAGTCTACGGAGGATTTTCTATGGCTACACCTTC.

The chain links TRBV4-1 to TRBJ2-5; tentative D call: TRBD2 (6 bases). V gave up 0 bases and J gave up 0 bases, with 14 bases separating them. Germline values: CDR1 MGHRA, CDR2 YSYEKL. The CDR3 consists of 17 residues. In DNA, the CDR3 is TGCGCCAGCAGCCAAGATCTCGGCGGGGCCTACCAAGAGACCCAGTACTTC. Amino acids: CASSQDLGGAYQETQYF.

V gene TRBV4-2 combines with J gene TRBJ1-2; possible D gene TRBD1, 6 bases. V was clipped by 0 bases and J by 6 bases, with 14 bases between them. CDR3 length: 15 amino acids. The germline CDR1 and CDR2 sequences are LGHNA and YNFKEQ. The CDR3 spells CASSQEWGRENGYTF. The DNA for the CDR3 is TGTGCCAGCAGCCAAGAATGGGGGCGCGAAAATGGCTACACCTTC.

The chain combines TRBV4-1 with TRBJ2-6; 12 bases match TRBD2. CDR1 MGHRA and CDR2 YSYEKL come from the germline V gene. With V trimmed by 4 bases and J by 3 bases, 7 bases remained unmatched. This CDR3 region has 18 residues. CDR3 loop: CASSPRLAGGGGANVLTF. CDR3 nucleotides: TGCGCCAGCAGCCCTAGGCTAGCGGGAGGGGGTGGGGCCAACGTCCTGACTTTC.